Listed below are T cell receptor beta chains from one sample, sequenced in a study of chemoradiotherapy in HPV16-positive cancers. Libraries were prepared by immunoSEQ multiplex PCR; TCRdb keeps only in-frame clonotypes and omits some of them. Here the sample spans under 85,000 clones, around nine tenths being singletons. Sample: blood, taken from a patient who underwent chemoradiotherapy. These TCRs come from a human donor with HPV-associated anogenital cancer. Each CDR3 is given with its conserved first and last residue. The D gene is left open where the match is weak. Rows may omit the clone size; those that give it use once, few, many or a size class.

TRBV6-5	NA	NA	TRBJ2-7	CASSYSGTGAAEQYF	TGTGCCAGCAGTTACTCAGGGACCGGGGCGGCCGAGCAGTACTTC
TRBV11-2	NA	few	TRBJ1-6	CASSSQDTSPLHF	TGTGCCAGCAGCTCGCAGGACACTTCACCCCTCCACTTT
TRBV5-1	TRBD1	NA	TRBJ2-1	CASSRDSSYNEQFF	TGCGCCAGCAGCCGGGACAGCTCCTACAATGAGCAGTTCTTC
TRBV11-2	NA	NA	TRBJ2-1	CASTLGSEQFF	TGTGCCAGCACCCTCGGGTCCGAGCAGTTCTTC
TRBV4-1	NA	NA	TRBJ1-1	CASSDNSMGFFGFAEAFF	TGCGCCAGCAGCGACAACTCCATGGGGTTTTTTGGGTTCGCTGAAGCTTTCTTT
TRBV6-1	NA	NA	TRBJ1-2	CANGRDGYTF	TGTGCCAACGGTCGGGATGGCTACACCTTC
TRBV28	NA	NA	TRBJ2-7	CASSFTSPLSYEQYF	TGTGCCAGCAGTTTTACTAGCCCTCTATCCTACGAGCAGTACTTC
TRBV5-6	NA	NA	TRBJ2-5	CASSYGIQETQYF	TGTGCCAGCAGCTATGGGATTCAAGAGACCCAGTACTTC
TRBV19	NA	NA	TRBJ1-2	CASSTPWQGGYTF	TGTGCCAGTAGTACCCCCTGGCAGGGTGGCTACACCTTC
TRBV30	NA	once	TRBJ1-3	CAWSVGGNTIYF	TGTGCCTGGAGCGTAGGGGGAAACACCATATATTTT
TRBV5-1	TRBD1	NA	TRBJ1-2	CASSLAGQGLYGYTF	TGCGCCAGCAGCTTGGCGGGACAGGGCCTTTATGGCTACACCTTC
TRBV4-1	TRBD1	NA	TRBJ1-2	CASSLPGTVGYTF	TGCGCCAGCAGCCTCCCCGGGACAGTAGGCTACACCTTC
TRBV30	NA	NA	TRBJ2-6	CAWSVHFPGTHSGANVLTF	TGTGCCTGGAGTGTACACTTTCCGGGGACACACTCTGGGGCCAACGTCCTGACTTTC
TRBV28	TRBD1	NA	TRBJ1-3	CASSFPKTGGSGNTIYF	TGTGCCAGCAGTTTCCCTAAAACAGGGGGCTCTGGAAACACCATATATTTT
TRBV2	TRBD1	NA	TRBJ2-5	CASSELQGTKETQYF	TGTGCCAGCAGTGAATTACAGGGGACCAAAGAGACCCAGTACTTC
TRBV28	TRBD1	NA	TRBJ2-6	CASSIGQGARGANVLTF	TGTGCCAGCAGTATAGGACAGGGGGCTCGGGGGGCCAACGTCCTGACTTTC
TRBV19	NA	NA	TRBJ1-1	CASSIGVVEAFF	TGTGCCAGTAGTATCGGAGTAGTTGAAGCTTTCTTT
TRBV5-6	NA	NA	TRBJ1-1	CASSLPTLGNTEAFF	TGTGCCAGCAGCTTGCCCACCTTGGGGAACACTGAAGCTTTCTTT
TRBV29-1	TRBD1	NA	TRBJ2-7	CSVGVTGLYEQYF	TGCAGCGTTGGGGTGACAGGGTTATACGAGCAGTACTTC
TRBV6-5	TRBD1	NA	TRBJ2-6	CASSWGQHSGANVLTF	TGTGCCAGCAGTTGGGGACAGCACTCTGGGGCCAACGTCCTGACTTTC
TRBV7-9	NA	NA	TRBJ1-1	CASSLGLTGLPDTEAFF	TGTGCCAGCAGCCTTGGATTGACGGGACTCCCGGACACTGAAGCTTTCTTT
TRBV7-9	NA	NA	TRBJ1-1	CASSPQAPRGAFF	TGTGCCAGCAGCCCCCAGGCGCCTCGTGGAGCTTTCTTT
TRBV27	TRBD1	NA	TRBJ1-1	CASPRRRGPTEAFF	TGTGCCAGCCCGCGGCGCAGGGGGCCTACTGAAGCTTTCTTT
TRBV10-3	NA	NA	TRBJ2-7	CATSDPGRGTGQPEQYF	TGTGCCACCAGTGACCCGGGGAGGGGGACAGGACAGCCCGAGCAGTACTTC
TRBV15	TRBD1	NA	TRBJ2-7	CATKGAPGYEQYF	TGTGCCACCAAGGGGGCCCCCGGCTACGAGCAGTACTTC
TRBV25-1	NA	NA	TRBJ2-2	CASSVSLTNTGELFF	TGTGCCAGCAGTGTGAGCTTGACGAACACCGGGGAGCTGTTTTTT
TRBV7-2	NA	NA	TRBJ2-2	CASSLAGPPITGELFF	TGTGCCAGCAGCTTGGCGGGACCCCCAATCACCGGGGAGCTGTTTTTT
TRBV7-2	NA	NA	TRBJ1-5	CASSPRQGNQPQHF	TGTGCCAGCAGCCCCCGACAGGGCAATCAGCCCCAGCATTTT
TRBV4-1	TRBD1	NA	TRBJ2-2	CASSLNRGAGELFF	TGCGCCAGCAGCCTGAACAGGGGGGCCGGGGAGCTGTTTTTT
TRBV6-1	TRBD1	NA	TRBJ1-1	CASGGQLNTEAFF	TGTGCCAGCGGGGGACAGCTGAACACTGAAGCTTTCTTT
TRBV4-1	NA	few	TRBJ2-7	CASSQEWGSAYEQYF	TGCGCCAGCAGCCAAGAGTGGGGGTCGGCTTACGAGCAGTACTTC
TRBV7-7	NA	NA	TRBJ2-1	CASSPGGYNEQFF	TGTGCTAGCAGCCCCGGGGGTTACAATGAGCAGTTCTTC